This T cell receptor (beta chain) was recovered during a study of CD8 T cells in seronegative destructive rheumatoid arthritis (dated by TCRdb to 2018 to 2021). A note on the overall study: Most of the eight CND-RA patients were receiving biological drugs at sampling. Researchers compared peripheral CD8+ TCRbeta repertoires from patients with CCP-negative destructive rheumatoid arthritis (CND-RA) against repertoires from newly diagnosed seropositive RA, seronegative RA and healthy controls. The seropositive RA, seronegative RA and healthy control comparison cohorts were obtained from an earlier published TCRbeta dataset rather than being newly sequenced. Overall study results and their limits: Because diagnostic samples were lacking, the TCR repertoire differences may partly reflect years of poor disease control rather than having been present at onset. CND-RA repertoires showed more CMV-reactive and fewer influenza A-reactive CD8+ TCRbeta sequences than controls and other RA subtypes. A distinct set of enriched public clonotypes appeared to be carried by CND-RA patients, and this finding was interpreted by the authors as support for a separate disease subset. With age adjusted for, CD8+ TCRbeta repertoires in CND-RA patients appeared less diverse and more clonal than repertoires in other RA subtypes. The small size of the CND-RA cohort was acknowledged as a study limitation. Across the 95,000 to 150,000 clonotypes tested, no public clonotype enrichment was retained after Benjamini-Hochberg correction.

Comments on this clone: What antigen it recognizes has not been identified. The sample holds no much larger clone one base away, and base qualities are not on file.

Genomic DNA from CD8+ cells was used for TCRbeta sequencing according to the manufacturer's instructions. TCRbeta sequencing used the immunoSEQ assay and was run at a genomics technology centre in Finland. Per the original workflow: The clonotype tables produced by the immunoSEQ preprocessing pipeline were converted into VDJtools format, and any non-productive clonotypes were filtered out. Samples with fewer than 10,000 reads were excluded, the remaining samples were subsampled to 10,000 reads, and most of the eight CND-RA samples met this threshold. Using the VDJtools CalcDiversityStats function on data subsampled to 10,000 reads, the Shannon-Wiener, Simpson and clonality indices were calculated. To infer antigen specificity, non-singleton TCRbeta clonotypes were hard-matched against VDJdb, meaning no mismatches were allowed. Clusters with potentially shared antigen targets were formed by grouping CDR3 sequences that differed by one amino acid (Hamming distance 1). After groups were resampled to six samples, public clonotypes were tested for group enrichment with one-sided Fisher's exact tests, and this procedure was repeated ten times. TCRdb mirrors the immuneACCESS table, restricted to in-frame sequences. Some clones are absent from its copies; in checked studies, under half trace to an unresolved V gene, and the reason for the others is unknown. V and J calls and clone size are given by that table; D and trimming were obtained from the DNA. The table for this sample lists around 1,000 clones; 84% of them were counted only once. The ten largest account for 21% of the sample.

The CND-RA patients tested negative on the clinical CCP2 antibody test, and joint destruction in these patients kept progressing despite active therapy. All CND-RA patients were characterized by typical joint destruction in wrists and ankles and by failure of conventional anti-rheumatic therapy. CND-RA patients were sampled not at diagnosis but after long disease histories, which in several cases spanned decades. Roughly 46 millilitres of EDTA-anticoagulated peripheral blood were collected from each patient. Ficoll-Paque PLUS density gradient separation was used to isolate peripheral blood mononuclear cells. CD8+ cells were isolated from fresh or cryopreserved PBMCs by AutoMACS magnetic bead positive selection, with purity checked by flow cytometry. Nucleospin Tissue or Tissue XS kits were used to extract genomic DNA, which was then quantified on a Qubit 2.0 fluorometer. The specimen sequenced was CD8+ T cells from blood. The clonotype was recovered from a woman between 60 and 85 years old with seronegative destructive rheumatoid arthritis.

The nucleotide sequence is TGTGCCAGCAGCCCCGGGGGGGCTGAGCAGTTCTTC. The resulting protein is CASSPGGAEQFF. The rearrangement joined TRBV9 to TRBJ2-1; 8 bases in the middle match TRBD2. Clipping removes 4 bases from V and 9 bases from J, with 3 as the unmatched junction base count. The germline V gene specifies SGDLS as CDR1 and YYNGEE as CDR2. CDR3 length: 12 amino acids, cysteine to phenylalanine. Here the CDR3 DNA is all that survives: 36 bases in frame from base 1.